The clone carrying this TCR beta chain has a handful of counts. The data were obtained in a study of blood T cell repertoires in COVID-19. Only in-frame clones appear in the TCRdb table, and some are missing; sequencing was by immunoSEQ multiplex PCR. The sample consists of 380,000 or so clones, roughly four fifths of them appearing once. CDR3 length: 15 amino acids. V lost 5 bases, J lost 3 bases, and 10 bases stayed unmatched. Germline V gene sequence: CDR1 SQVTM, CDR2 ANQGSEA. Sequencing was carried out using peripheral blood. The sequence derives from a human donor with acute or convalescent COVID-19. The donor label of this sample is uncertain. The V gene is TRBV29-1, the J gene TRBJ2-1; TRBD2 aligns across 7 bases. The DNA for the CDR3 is TGCAGCGTTCTTAGGGCGGGAGTGAGCTACAATGAGCAGTTCTTC. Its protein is CSVLRAGVSYNEQFF.